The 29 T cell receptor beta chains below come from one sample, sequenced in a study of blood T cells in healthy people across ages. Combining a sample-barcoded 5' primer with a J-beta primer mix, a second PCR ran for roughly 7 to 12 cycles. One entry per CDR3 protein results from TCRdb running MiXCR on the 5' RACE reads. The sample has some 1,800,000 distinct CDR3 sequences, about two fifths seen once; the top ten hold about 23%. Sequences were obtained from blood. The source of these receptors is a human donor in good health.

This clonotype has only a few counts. For the CDR3, the DNA is TGTGCCATCAGTGCCACCTTAGGGAACACTGAAGCTTTCTTT. This encodes CAISATLGNTEAFF. This sequence joins TRBV10-3 and TRBJ1-1, with D uncertain. Germline-derived CDR1 and CDR2 are ENHRY and SYGVKD. V lost 4 bases and J 1 base, leaving 10 bases between the germline ends. The CDR3 extends over 14 amino acids.

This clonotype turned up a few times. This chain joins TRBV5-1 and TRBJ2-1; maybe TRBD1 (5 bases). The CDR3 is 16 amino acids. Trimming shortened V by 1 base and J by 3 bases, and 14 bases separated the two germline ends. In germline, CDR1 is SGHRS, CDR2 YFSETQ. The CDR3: CASSLRQGGIYNEQFF. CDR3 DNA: TGCGCCAGCAGCTTGAGGCAGGGTGGAATCTACAATGAGCAGTTCTTC.

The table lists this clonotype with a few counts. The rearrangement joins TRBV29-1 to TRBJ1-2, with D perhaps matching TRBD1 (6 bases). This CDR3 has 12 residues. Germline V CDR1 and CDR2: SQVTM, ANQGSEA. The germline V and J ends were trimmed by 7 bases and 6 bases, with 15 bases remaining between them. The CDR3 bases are TGCAGCGCCGGGGGCCAGGCGGATGGCTACACCTTC. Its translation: CSAGGQADGYTF.

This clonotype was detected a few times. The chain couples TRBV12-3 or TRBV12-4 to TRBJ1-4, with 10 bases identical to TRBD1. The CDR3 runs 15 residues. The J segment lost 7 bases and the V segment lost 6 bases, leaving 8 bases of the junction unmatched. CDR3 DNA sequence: TGTGCCAGCAGCTTTGACAGGGGGCGAGTTGAAAAACTGTTTTTT. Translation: CASSFDRGRVEKLFF.

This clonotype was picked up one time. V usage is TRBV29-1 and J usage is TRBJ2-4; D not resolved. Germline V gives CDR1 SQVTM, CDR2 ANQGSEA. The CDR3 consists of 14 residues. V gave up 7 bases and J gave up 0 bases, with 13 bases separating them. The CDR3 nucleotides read TGCAGCGCTCGACACCAGCTAGCCAAAAACATTCAGTACTTC. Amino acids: CSARHQLAKNIQYF.

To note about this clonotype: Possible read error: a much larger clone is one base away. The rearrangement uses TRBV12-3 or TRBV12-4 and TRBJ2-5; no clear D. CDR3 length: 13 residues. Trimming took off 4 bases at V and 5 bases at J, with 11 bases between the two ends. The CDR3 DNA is TGTGCCAGCAGTTCGGAGTCCTGGGAGACCCAGTACTTC. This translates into CASSSESWETQYF.

CDR3 residues: CSTGSSGANVLTF. The CDR3 DNA follows: TGCAGTACCGGGAGCTCTGGGGCCAACGTCCTGACTTTC. The V gene is TRBV20-1, the J gene TRBJ2-6, with D perhaps matching TRBD2 (6 bases). V lost 8 bases, J lost 0 bases, and 8 bases lay in between. CDR3 length: 13 residues. Germline assignment: CDR1 DFQATT and CDR2 SNEGSKA (reference sequence).

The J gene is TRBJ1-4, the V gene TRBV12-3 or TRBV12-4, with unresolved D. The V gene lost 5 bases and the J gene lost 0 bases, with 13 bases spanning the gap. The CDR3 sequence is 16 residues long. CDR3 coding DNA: TGTGCCAGCAGTGCCCAGACACTTGCAACTAATGAAAAACTGTTTTTT. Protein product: CASSAQTLATNEKLFF.

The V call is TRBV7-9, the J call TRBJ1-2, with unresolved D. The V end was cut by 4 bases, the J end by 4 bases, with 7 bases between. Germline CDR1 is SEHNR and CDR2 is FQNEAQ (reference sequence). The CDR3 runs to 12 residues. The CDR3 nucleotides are TGTGCCAGCAGCTCCTGGCCCTATGGCTACACCTTC. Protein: CASSSWPYGYTF.

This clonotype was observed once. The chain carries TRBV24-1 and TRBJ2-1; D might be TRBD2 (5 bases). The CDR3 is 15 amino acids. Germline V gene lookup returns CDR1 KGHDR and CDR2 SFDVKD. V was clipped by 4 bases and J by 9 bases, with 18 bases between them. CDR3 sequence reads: CATSEGDTLEVEQFF. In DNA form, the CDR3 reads TGTGCCACCAGTGAGGGAGATACTCTGGAAGTTGAGCAGTTCTTC.

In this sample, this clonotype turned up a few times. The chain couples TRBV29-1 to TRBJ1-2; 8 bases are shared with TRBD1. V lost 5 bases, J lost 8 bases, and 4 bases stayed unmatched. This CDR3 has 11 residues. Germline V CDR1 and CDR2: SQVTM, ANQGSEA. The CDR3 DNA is TGCAGCGTTAGGACAGGGTACGGCTACACCTTC. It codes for CSVRTGYGYTF. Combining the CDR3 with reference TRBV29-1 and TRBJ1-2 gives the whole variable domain SAVISQKPSRDICQRGTSLTIQCQVDSQVTMMFWYRQQPGQSLTLIATANQGSEATYESGFVIDKFPISRPNLTFSTLTVSNMSPEDSSIYLCSVRTGYGYTFGSGTRLTVV.

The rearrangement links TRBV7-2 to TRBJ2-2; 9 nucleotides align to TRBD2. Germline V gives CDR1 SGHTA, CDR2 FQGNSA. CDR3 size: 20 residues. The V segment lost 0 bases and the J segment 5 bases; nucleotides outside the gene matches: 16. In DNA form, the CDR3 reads TGTGCCAGCAGCTTAGCGGTCGGGCTAGCGGGGTATCTTAGGACCGGGGAGCTGTTTTTT. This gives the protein CASSLAVGLAGYLRTGELFF.

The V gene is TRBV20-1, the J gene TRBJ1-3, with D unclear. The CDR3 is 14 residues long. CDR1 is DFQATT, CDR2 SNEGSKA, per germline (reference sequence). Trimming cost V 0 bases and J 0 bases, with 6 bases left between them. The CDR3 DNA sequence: TGCAGTGCTAGAGATTTGGTCTCTGGAAACACCATATATTTT. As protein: CSARDLVSGNTIYF.

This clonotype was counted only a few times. CDR3 protein: CASRPGQGGEKLFF. The CDR3 DNA reads TGCGCCAGCAGGCCGGGACAGGGGGGCGAAAAACTGTTTTTT. The chain has TRBV5-1 and TRBJ1-4; TRBD1 aligns across 11 bases. The V gene's germline CDR1 is SGHRS and CDR2 YFSETQ. The ends lost 5 bases at V and 8 bases at J; junction bases unmatched: 5. CDR3 size: 14 residues.

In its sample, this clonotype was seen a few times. The CDR3 loop is CASSQVGAGNYEQYF. The CDR3 DNA reads as TGTGCCAGCAGCCAAGTGGGAGCGGGGAACTACGAGCAGTACTTC. The V call is TRBV3-1, the J call TRBJ2-7, with TRBD2 matching over 7 bases. CDR3 size: 15 residues. CDR1 is LGHDT, CDR2 YNNKEL, per germline (reference sequence). V shed 1 base and J 3 bases; nucleotides not matched to a gene: 6.

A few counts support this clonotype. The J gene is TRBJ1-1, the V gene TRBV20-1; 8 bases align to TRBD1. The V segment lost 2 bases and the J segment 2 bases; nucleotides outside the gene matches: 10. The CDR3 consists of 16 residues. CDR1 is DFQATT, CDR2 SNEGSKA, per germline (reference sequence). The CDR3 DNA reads TGCAGTGCTAGACTACCCCCAGGGACAGGCAACACTGAAGCTTTCTTT. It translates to CSARLPPGTGNTEAFF.

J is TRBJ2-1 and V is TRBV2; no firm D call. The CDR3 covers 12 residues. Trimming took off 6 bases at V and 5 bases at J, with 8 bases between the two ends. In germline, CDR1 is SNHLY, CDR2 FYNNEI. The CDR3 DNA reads TGTGCCAGCAGAGCAGGTGACAATGAGCAGTTCTTC. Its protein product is CASRAGDNEQFF.

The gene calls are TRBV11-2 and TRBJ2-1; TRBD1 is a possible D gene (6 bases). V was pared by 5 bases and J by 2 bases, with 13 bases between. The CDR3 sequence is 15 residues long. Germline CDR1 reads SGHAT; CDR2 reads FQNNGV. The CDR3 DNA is TGTGCCAGCAGCAGGACAGATATCCCCTACAATGAGCAGTTCTTC. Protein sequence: CASSRTDIPYNEQFF.

CDR3 region: CASSLFRGAAYEQYF. The CDR3 DNA sequence: TGTGCCAGCAGTTTATTTCGGGGGGCGGCCTACGAGCAGTACTTC. This chain connects TRBV28 to TRBJ2-7, with D perhaps TRBD2 (7 bases). Germline V gene data show CDR1 as MDHEN and CDR2 as SYDVKM. V lost 1 base to trimming and J lost 2 bases, with 12 bases between them. The CDR3 loop spans 15 amino acids.

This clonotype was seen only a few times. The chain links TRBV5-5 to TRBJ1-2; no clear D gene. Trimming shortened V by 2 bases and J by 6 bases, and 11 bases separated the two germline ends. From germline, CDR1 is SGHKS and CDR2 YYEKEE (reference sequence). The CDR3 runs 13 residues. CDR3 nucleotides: TGTGCCAGCAGCTTTGACGGACTTAATGGCTACACCTTC. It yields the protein CASSFDGLNGYTF.

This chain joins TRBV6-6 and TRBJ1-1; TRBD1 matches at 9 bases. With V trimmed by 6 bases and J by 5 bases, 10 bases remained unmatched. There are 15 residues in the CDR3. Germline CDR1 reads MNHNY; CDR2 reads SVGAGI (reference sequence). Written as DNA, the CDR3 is TGTGCCAGCAGGTACCAGGGGGGGACAGGGACTGAAGCTTTCTTT. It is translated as CASRYQGGTGTEAFF.

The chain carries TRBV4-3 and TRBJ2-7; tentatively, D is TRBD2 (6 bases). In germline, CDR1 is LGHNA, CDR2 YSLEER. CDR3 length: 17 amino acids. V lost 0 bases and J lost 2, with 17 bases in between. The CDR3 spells CASSQDFGGGTTYEQYF. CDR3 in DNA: TGCGCCAGCAGCCAAGATTTTGGTGGGGGGACCACCTACGAGCAGTACTTC.

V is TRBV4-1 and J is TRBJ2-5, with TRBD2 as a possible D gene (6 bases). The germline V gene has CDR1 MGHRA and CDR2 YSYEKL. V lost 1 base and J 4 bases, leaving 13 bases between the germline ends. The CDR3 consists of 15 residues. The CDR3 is CASSQGRRGGETQYF. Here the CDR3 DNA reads TGCGCCAGCAGCCAAGGGCGTCGGGGAGGAGAGACCCAGTACTTC.

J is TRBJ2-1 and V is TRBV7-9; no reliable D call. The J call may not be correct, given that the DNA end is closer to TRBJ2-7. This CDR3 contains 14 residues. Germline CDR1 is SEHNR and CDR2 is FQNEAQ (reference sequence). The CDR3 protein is CASSSLSSYNEQYF. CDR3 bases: TGTGCCAGCAGCTCTCTAAGCTCCTACAATGAGCAGTACTTC.

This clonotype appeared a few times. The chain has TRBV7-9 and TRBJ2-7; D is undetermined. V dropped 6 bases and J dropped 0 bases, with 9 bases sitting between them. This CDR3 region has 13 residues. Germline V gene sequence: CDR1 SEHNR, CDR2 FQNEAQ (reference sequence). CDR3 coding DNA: TGTGCCAGCAGACAGTCCGTCTCCTACGAGCAGTACTTC. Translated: CASRQSVSYEQYF.

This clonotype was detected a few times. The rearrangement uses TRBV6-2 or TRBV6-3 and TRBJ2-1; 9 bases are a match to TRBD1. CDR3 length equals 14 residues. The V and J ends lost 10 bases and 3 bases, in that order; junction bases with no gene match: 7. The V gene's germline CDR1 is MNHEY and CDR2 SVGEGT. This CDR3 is CATRLGQGYNEQFF. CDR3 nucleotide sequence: TGTGCCACCAGATTGGGACAGGGCTACAATGAGCAGTTCTTC.

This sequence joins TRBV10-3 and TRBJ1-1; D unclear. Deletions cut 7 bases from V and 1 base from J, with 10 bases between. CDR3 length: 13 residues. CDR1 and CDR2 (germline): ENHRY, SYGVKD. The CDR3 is CAIIQNENTEAFF. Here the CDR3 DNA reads TGTGCCATCATTCAGAATGAGAACACTGAAGCTTTCTTT.

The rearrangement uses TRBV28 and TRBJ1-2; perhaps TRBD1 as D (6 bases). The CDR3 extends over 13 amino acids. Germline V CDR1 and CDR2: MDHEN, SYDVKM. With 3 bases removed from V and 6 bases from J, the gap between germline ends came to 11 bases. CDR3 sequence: CASSFPGANGYTF. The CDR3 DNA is TGTGCCAGCAGTTTTCCAGGGGCCAATGGCTACACCTTC.

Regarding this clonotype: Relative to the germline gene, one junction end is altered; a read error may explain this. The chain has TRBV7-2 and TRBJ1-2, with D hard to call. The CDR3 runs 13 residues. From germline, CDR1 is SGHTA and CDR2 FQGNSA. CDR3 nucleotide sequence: TGTGCCAGCAGCTCCGGACGTAGGGATGGCTGCACCTTC. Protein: CASSSGRRDGCTF. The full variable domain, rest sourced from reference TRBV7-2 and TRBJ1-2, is GAGVSQSPSNKVTEKGKDVELRCDPISGHTALYWYRQSLGQGLEFLIYFQGNSAPDKSGLPSDRFSAERTGGSVSTLTIQRTQQEDSAVYLCASSSGRRDGCTFGSGTRLTVV.